These 29 T cell receptor beta chains originate from one sample sequenced in a study of human T cells and chemical hapten exposure. TCRdb recomputed calls from the RACE reads with MiXCR, one row per CDR3 protein. The repertoire holds just over 80,000 distinct CDR3 sequences, roughly 10% seen once, with approximately 4% in the top ten. Time point denoted: patch test 1, 2 weeks after DPC sensitization. This sample's treatment: therapeutic diphenylcyclopropenone sensitization with weekly scalp DPC. This material consisted of whole blood, taken in connection with sensitization to the hapten diphenylcyclopropenone (DPC). Receptors originate from a woman between 45 and 60 years old with alopecia areata. Some clones in this sample may be carry-over from other donors' samples.

This clonotype has at least ten counts. This rearrangement joins TRBV20-1 to TRBJ2-3; 10 bases fit TRBD2. This CDR3 is built from 17 residues. The junction had 8 bases not matched to a gene; V was cut back by 0 bases and J by 2 bases. Germline V gene data show CDR1 as DFQATT and CDR2 as SNEGSKA (reference sequence). CDR3: CSAREVRLAGDTDTQYF. The CDR3 DNA sequence: TGCAGTGCTAGAGAGGTCCGCCTAGCGGGGGACACAGATACGCAGTATTTT.

V is TRBV20-1 and J is TRBJ2-4; D is perhaps TRBD1 (6 bases). Looked up from germline, CDR1 is DFQATT and CDR2 is SNEGSKA (reference sequence). The CDR3 spans 14 residues. V dropped 3 bases and J dropped 10 bases, with 19 bases sitting between them. Here the CDR3 reads CSASPRTVKGIQYF. The CDR3 bases are TGCAGTGCTAGCCCGAGGACAGTAAAAGGGATTCAGTACTTC.

This clonotype has at least ten counts. V and J are TRBV29-1 and TRBJ2-1; TRBD2 agrees at 8 bases. The CDR3 totals 15 residues. Germline V gene lookup returns CDR1 SQVTM and CDR2 ANQGSEA. Losses at the gene ends were 3 bases for V and 0 bases for J; bases not matched to a gene: 4. This CDR3 reads CSVDTGGSSYNEQFF. For the CDR3, the DNA is TGCAGCGTTGACACGGGGGGGAGCTCCTACAATGAGCAGTTCTTC.

This clonotype was seen at least ten times. J is TRBJ2-7 and V is TRBV28; possible D gene TRBD1, 5 bases. This CDR3 region has 13 residues. Germline CDR1 MDHEN, CDR2 SYDVKM. Trimming removed 3 bases at V and 2 bases at J, with 8 bases between. In nucleotides, the CDR3 is TGTGCCAGCAGTTTCAGGGTGCCCTACGAGCAGTACTTC. Its protein is CASSFRVPYEQYF.

This chain uses TRBV9 with TRBJ2-1; TRBD2 agrees at 9 bases. After removal of 4 bases from V and 2 bases from J, the junction contained 7 bases not matched to a gene. The CDR3 covers 16 residues. Germline V gene sequence: CDR1 SGDLS, CDR2 YYNGEE. This CDR3 is CASSSSGGRAYNEQFF. The CDR3 region has the DNA TGTGCCAGCAGCTCCAGCGGGGGGAGGGCCTACAATGAGCAGTTCTTC.

Turning to this clonotype: One junction end disagrees with the germline gene, perhaps due to a read error. The J gene is TRBJ1-2, the V gene TRBV19; a weak D match, TRBD1 (5 bases). This CDR3 contains 16 residues. Germline V gene data show CDR1 as LNHDA and CDR2 as SQIVND (reference sequence). The CDR3 region is CASSIDRGQGNYRYTF. The CDR3 DNA is TGTGCCAGTAGTATAGATCGTGGGCAGGGTAACTATCGCTACACCTTC.

The chain combines TRBV20-1 with TRBJ2-6, with 9 positions matching TRBD2. J was trimmed by 2 bases and V by 4 bases; bases with no gene match: 3. There are 15 residues in the CDR3. In germline, CDR1 is DFQATT, CDR2 SNEGSKA (reference sequence). CDR3 in amino acids: CSAIAGGPGANVLTF. In DNA, the CDR3 is TGCAGTGCTATCGCGGGGGGGCCTGGGGCCAACGTCCTGACTTTC.

This clonotype was found many times. V is TRBV29-1 and J is TRBJ1-1; 9 nucleotides match TRBD1. Germline CDR1 and CDR2: SQVTM and ANQGSEA. V was pared by 5 bases and J by 0 bases, with 10 bases of the junction left unmatched. This CDR3 has 16 amino acids. The CDR3 loop is CSVPHGQGNMNTEAFF. In DNA, the CDR3 is TGCAGCGTTCCTCACGGACAGGGGAACATGAACACTGAAGCTTTCTTT.

This clonotype has ten or more counts. The rearrangement uses TRBV7-2 and TRBJ2-1, with D tentatively TRBD1 (5 bases). CDR1 and CDR2 from the germline V gene are SGHTA and FQGNSA. The CDR3 covers 12 residues. V lost 1 base, J lost 8 bases, and 6 bases lay in between. CDR3 sequence reads: CASSLGGYEQFF. CDR3 DNA: TGTGCCAGCAGCTTAGGGGGCTATGAGCAGTTCTTC.

This clonotype was recorded a few times. The V and J genes are TRBV6-6 and TRBJ2-1; 11 bases are shared with TRBD2. This CDR3 comprises 16 residues. The V gene's germline CDR1 is MNHNY and CDR2 SVGAGI (reference sequence). The junction had 7 bases not matched to a gene; V was cut back by 5 bases and J by 4 bases. DNA for the CDR3: TGTGCCAGCAGTCGTGCCGGGACTAGCGGTTACAATGAGCAGTTCTTC. It yields the protein CASSRAGTSGYNEQFF.

There are many counts of this clonotype. This chain uses TRBV15 with TRBJ1-5, with a weak D call TRBD1 (6 bases). CDR1 and CDR2 from the germline V gene are LNHNV and YYDKDF (reference sequence). The CDR3 is 19 residues long. The germline V and J ends were trimmed by 0 bases and 0 bases, with 18 bases remaining between them. CDR3 residues: CATSRDLRRQEYSNQPQHF. The CDR3 bases are TGTGCCACCAGCAGAGATCTTCGAAGACAGGAATATAGCAATCAGCCCCAGCATTTT.

This clonotype was seen ten or more times. This chain links TRBV11-2 with TRBJ1-5, with 8 bases aligning to TRBD1. Trimming removed 3 bases from V and 6 bases from J; junction bases left unmatched: 1. CDR1 and CDR2 from the germline V gene are SGHAT and FQNNGV. There are 13 residues in the CDR3. CDR3 loop: CASSFTGGQPQHF. For the CDR3, the DNA is TGTGCCAGCAGCTTTACAGGGGGTCAGCCCCAGCATTTT.

This chain uses TRBV28 with TRBJ2-1; 7 bases align to TRBD2. CDR1 MDHEN and CDR2 SYDVKM come from the germline V gene. The CDR3 runs to 12 residues. Unmatched junction bases numbered 4, after V lost 5 bases and J lost 9 bases. For the CDR3, the DNA is TGTGCCAGCAGTCTCTTAGCGGGTGAGCAGTTCTTC. Its translation: CASSLLAGEQFF.

This clonotype was counted many times. The J gene is TRBJ2-5, the V gene TRBV6-5; D is perhaps TRBD2 (7 bases). The CDR3 loop spans 16 amino acids. CDR1 is MNHEY and CDR2 is SVGAGI in the germline V gene. V gave up 2 bases and J gave up 2 bases, with 15 bases separating them. The CDR3 loop is CASSYGGGGRQETQYF. The CDR3 bases are TGTGCCAGCAGTTACGGTGGCGGGGGCCGTCAAGAGACCCAGTACTTC.

This clonotype has ten or more counts. The J gene is TRBJ2-5, the V gene TRBV18, with a tentative D call TRBD1 (5 bases). Between the trimmed V and J ends, which lost 1 base and 1 base, there was a span of 7 bases. Per germline, CDR1 KGHSH and CDR2 LQKENI. The CDR3 length is 14 residues. The CDR3 loop reads CASSPLGVQETQYF. The CDR3 DNA is TGTGCCAGCTCACCACTAGGGGTCCAAGAGACCCAGTACTTC.

This clonotype came up a few times. The V gene is TRBV20-1, the J gene TRBJ2-5; D may be TRBD2 (6 bases). CDR1 and CDR2 from the germline V gene are DFQATT and SNEGSKA (reference sequence). There are 13 residues in the CDR3. V was clipped by 0 bases and J by 4 bases, with 9 bases between them. CDR3 DNA: TGCAGTGCTAGAGACGAGGGAGGAGAGACCCAGTACTTC. Translated, it gives CSARDEGGETQYF.

This clonotype was picked up many times. This CDR3 reads CASSRTSGIAEAFF. The CDR3 nucleotides are TGTGCCAGCAGTCGGACATCAGGGATAGCTGAAGCTTTCTTT. The chain recombines TRBV27 with TRBJ1-1, with D tentatively TRBD1 (5 bases). This CDR3 contains 14 residues. Germline lookup yields CDR1 MNHEY and CDR2 SMNVEV (reference sequence). V was trimmed by 5 bases and J by 6 bases, leaving 16 bases between them.

This clonotype was recorded a few times. This chain joins TRBV30 and TRBJ2-1; tentatively, D is TRBD2 (6 bases). The CDR3 spans 14 residues. V was trimmed by 0 bases and J by 2 bases, leaving 8 bases between them. CDR1 and CDR2 (germline): GTSNPN, SVGIG (reference sequence). CDR3 sequence: CAWSVLAPYNEQFF. The CDR3 DNA reads TGTGCCTGGAGTGTACTAGCCCCCTACAATGAGCAGTTCTTC. Based on the CDR3 plus reference TRBV30 and TRBJ2-1, the full variable domain is SQTIHQWPATLVQPVGSPLSLECTVEGTSNPNLYWYRQAAGRGLQLLFYSVGIGQISSEVPQNLSASRPQDRQFILSSKKLLLSDSGFYLCAWSVLAPYNEQFFGPGTRLTVL.

This clonotype was picked up a small number of times. The chain links TRBV19 to TRBJ2-5; 7 positions agree with TRBD2. Trimming cost V 8 bases and J 2 bases; bases outside gene matches: 5. This CDR3 has 13 residues. Germline V gives CDR1 LNHDA, CDR2 SQIVND (reference sequence). The CDR3 region has the DNA TGTGCCAGTGCCGGGCGGGGGCAAGAGACCCAGTACTTC. Translation gives CASAGRGQETQYF.

This clonotype occurred a few times. The chain links TRBV7-2 to TRBJ2-5, with a possible D match to TRBD1 (6 bases). Trimming pared 5 bases from V and 5 bases from J, leaving 9 bases between. This CDR3 contains 12 residues. Germline-derived CDR1 and CDR2 are SGHTA and FQGNSA. The CDR3 protein is CASSPQGETQYF. The CDR3 nucleotides are TGTGCCAGCAGCCCCCAGGGGGAGACCCAGTACTTC. Supplemented by reference TRBV7-2 and TRBJ2-5, the full variable domain reads GAGVSQSPSNKVTEKGKDVELRCDPISGHTALYWYRQSLGQGLEFLIYFQGNSAPDKSGLPSDRFSAERTGGSVSTLTIQRTQQEDSAVYLCASSPQGETQYFGPGTRLLVL.

This sequence joins TRBV7-6 and TRBJ2-7; 8 positions match TRBD1. The CDR3 has 16 amino acids. The trim removed 5 bases at V and 5 bases at J, leaving 14 bases unmatched. CDR1 and CDR2 from the germline V gene are SGHVS and FNYEAQ. The CDR3 loop reads CASSKPGAQGEHEQYF. CDR3 sequence (DNA): TGTGCCAGCAGCAAGCCAGGCGCACAGGGGGAACACGAGCAGTACTTC.

V gene TRBV27 combines with J gene TRBJ2-5; unclear D gene. Germline V gives CDR1 MNHEY, CDR2 SMNVEV (reference sequence). V was pared by 8 bases and J by 1 base, with 8 bases between. This CDR3 is 12 amino acids long. The CDR3 spells CASPPRQETQYF. The DNA for the CDR3 is TGTGCCAGCCCGCCGCGCCAAGAGACCCAGTACTTC.

The sample holds many counts of this clonotype. In nucleotides, the CDR3 is TGCAGCGTCCCAGCAGTTACGCAGTATTTT. It codes for CSVPAVTQYF. The genes are TRBV29-1 and TRBJ2-3, with D unclear. The germline V gene has CDR1 SQVTM and CDR2 ANQGSEA. The CDR3 totals 10 residues. Trimming pared 6 bases from V and 8 bases from J, leaving 9 bases between.

The chain recombines TRBV28 with TRBJ2-7; the D gene could be TRBD1 or TRBD2 (5 bases each). This CDR3 has 13 amino acids. V was cut by 4 bases and J by 4 bases, with 11 bases left in between. CDR1 is MDHEN and CDR2 is SYDVKM in the germline V gene. CDR3 bases: TGTGCCAGCAGTTCCGGGACGCGTTACGAGCAGTACTTC. It yields the protein CASSSGTRYEQYF.

This clonotype was detected many times. The genes are TRBV2 and TRBJ1-1; D might be TRBD1 (6 bases). This CDR3 has 12 residues. V shed 10 bases and J shed 5 bases, with 14 bases lying between them. Germline CDR1 reads SNHLY; CDR2 reads FYNNEI. The CDR3 is CAISRGVTEAFF. Written as DNA, the CDR3 is TGTGCCATCTCAAGGGGGGTTACTGAAGCTTTCTTT.

The chain carries TRBV20-1 and TRBJ2-7, with D perhaps TRBD1 (6 bases). Germline CDR1 DFQATT, CDR2 SNEGSKA (reference sequence). This CDR3 is 13 amino acids long. V was shortened by 4 bases and J by 2 bases, with 12 bases between the two germline ends. The CDR3 region is CSAMSGAPYEQYF. The CDR3 bases are TGCAGTGCTATGTCAGGGGCCCCCTACGAGCAGTACTTC.

The CDR3 protein is CASSFGGTKDTQYF. CDR3 sequence (DNA): TGTGCCAGCAGTTTTGGCGGAACGAAGGATACGCAGTATTTT. The V gene is TRBV28, the J gene TRBJ2-3; D not certain. The CDR3 is 14 residues long. CDR1 and CDR2 from the germline V gene are MDHEN and SYDVKM. The V end was cut by 3 bases, the J end by 6 bases, with 13 bases between.

The table lists this clonotype with a few counts. The gene calls are TRBV10-2 and TRBJ1-2; tentative D call: TRBD1 (6 bases). The V end lost 3 bases, the J end lost 2 bases, and 7 bases lay between the germline ends. This CDR3 spans 13 amino acids. CDR1 WSHSY and CDR2 SAAADI come from the germline V gene. CDR3 protein: CASSDGQNYGYTF. As DNA, the CDR3 is TGCGCCAGCAGTGACGGACAGAACTATGGCTACACCTTC.

In this sample, this clonotype turned up a few times. The chain links TRBV7-2 to TRBJ1-6; D is ambiguous. Trimming removed 0 bases from V and 7 bases from J, with 4 bases in between. Germline V gene sequence: CDR1 SGHTA, CDR2 FQGNSA. The CDR3 totals 13 residues. The CDR3 sequence is CASSLALNSPLHF. CDR3 DNA: TGTGCCAGCAGCTTAGCACTAAATTCACCCCTCCACTTT.